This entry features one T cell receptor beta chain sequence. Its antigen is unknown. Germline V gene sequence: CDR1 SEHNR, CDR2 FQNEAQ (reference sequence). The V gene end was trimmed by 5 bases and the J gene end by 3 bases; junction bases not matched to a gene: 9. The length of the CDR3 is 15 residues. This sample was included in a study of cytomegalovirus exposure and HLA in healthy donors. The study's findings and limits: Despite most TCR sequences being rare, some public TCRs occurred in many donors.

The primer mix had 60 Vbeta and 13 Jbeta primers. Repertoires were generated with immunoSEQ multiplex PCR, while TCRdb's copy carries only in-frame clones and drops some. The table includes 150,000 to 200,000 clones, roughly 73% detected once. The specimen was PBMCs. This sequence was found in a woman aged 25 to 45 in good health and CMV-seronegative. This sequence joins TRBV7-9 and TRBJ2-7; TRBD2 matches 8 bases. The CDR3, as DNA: TGTGCCAGCAGCCCCCCGAGCGGGAGTGGCTACGAGCAGTACTTC. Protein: CASSPPSGSGYEQYF. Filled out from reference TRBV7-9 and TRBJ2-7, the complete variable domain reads DTGVSQNPRHKITKRGQNVTFRCDPISEHNRLYWYRQTLGQGPEFLTYFQNEAQLEKSRLLSDRFSAERPKGSFSTLEIQRTEQGDSAMYLCASSPPSGSGYEQYFGPGTRLTVT.